Following are 2 T cell receptor beta chains from one sample sequenced in a study of cytomegalovirus exposure and HLA in healthy donors. Primers included in the PCR were 60 Vbeta and 13 Jbeta primers. Sequencing was performed with immunoSEQ multiplex PCR; in TCRdb, only in-frame clones are kept and a portion is missing. This repertoire shows approximately 110,000 clones, 74% found once; its top ten account for about 4%. Specimen: PBMCs. These receptors all come from a woman aged 45-59 years in good health and CMV-seropositive.

The table lists this clone with a count of one. The chain links TRBV19 to TRBJ1-2, with D perhaps TRBD1 (5 bases). Trimming shortened V by 5 bases and J by 7 bases, and 14 bases separated the two germline ends. Germline values: CDR1 LNHDA, CDR2 SQIVND (reference sequence). This CDR3 is built from 13 residues. The CDR3: CASSPAGGSGYTF. The CDR3 bases are TGTGCCAGTAGTCCAGCGGGGGGAAGTGGCTACACCTTC.

The chain employs TRBV11-2 and TRBJ2-7, with D possibly matching TRBD2 (5 bases). Germline V gene sequence: CDR1 SGHAT, CDR2 FQNNGV. Trimming left V 1 base short and J 3 bases short, with 13 bases between. CDR3 size: 15 residues. Written as DNA, the CDR3 is TGTGCCAGCAGCTTAGCATTGGCACGGGGCTACGAGCAGTACTTC. This encodes CASSLALARGYEQYF.